This entry features one T cell receptor (beta chain) sequence. The target antigen is unknown. Some clones are missing from TCRdb's copy, which holds only in-frame ones; the method was immunoSEQ multiplex PCR. The sample carries about 59,000 clones, roughly 77% recorded once. These data originate in a study of T cells in tumors after PD-1 blockade. Notes on the study in general: Blood contained about 44% of the tumor's TCR clonotypes.

Unmatched junction bases numbered 3, after V lost 1 base and J lost 3 bases. The CDR3 has 16 amino acids. Per the germline V gene, CDR1 is SGHDT and CDR2 is YYEEEE. This specimen consisted of PBMCs, obtained before anti-PD-1 treatment. The receptor comes from a human donor with basal cell carcinoma. V is TRBV5-6 and J is TRBJ2-5; 13 nucleotides align to TRBD2. Here the CDR3 reads CASSLTSGGAKETQYF. CDR3 nucleotides: TGTGCCAGCAGCTTGACTAGCGGGGGGGCCAAAGAGACCCAGTACTTC.